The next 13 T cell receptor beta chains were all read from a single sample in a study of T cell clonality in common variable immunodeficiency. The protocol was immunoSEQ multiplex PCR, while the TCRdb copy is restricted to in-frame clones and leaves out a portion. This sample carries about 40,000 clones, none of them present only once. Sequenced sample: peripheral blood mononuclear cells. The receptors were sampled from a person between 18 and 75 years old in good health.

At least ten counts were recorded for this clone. The CDR3 bases that were read are TGTGCCATCAGTGGACTAGCGGGAGTCCAGACC. It codes for CAISGLAGVQT. The whole CDR3 protein reads CAISGLAGVQTQYF. The chain is built from TRBV10-3 and TRBJ2-5, with 12 bases fitting TRBD2. The CDR3 extends 3 residues past the end of the read, so its final part is completed from the germline J gene. The CDR3 spans 14 residues. CDR1 and CDR2 (germline): ENHRY, SYGVKD. The trim removed 4 bases at V and 6 bases at J, leaving 3 bases unmatched.

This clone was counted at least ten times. The CDR3 protein is CASSPAGQGASGELFF. CDR3 bases read: TGTGCCAGCAGTCCCGCGGGACAGGGGGCTTCCGGGGAG. V and J are TRBV6-4 and TRBJ2-2, with 12 bases identical to TRBD1. Coverage ceases 3 residues before the CDR3 finishes, and the germline J gene fills in the end. Trimming at V came to 5 bases and at J to 6 bases, leaving 7 bases not matched to a gene. The CDR3 length is 16 residues. Per germline, CDR1 MRHNA and CDR2 SNTAGT.

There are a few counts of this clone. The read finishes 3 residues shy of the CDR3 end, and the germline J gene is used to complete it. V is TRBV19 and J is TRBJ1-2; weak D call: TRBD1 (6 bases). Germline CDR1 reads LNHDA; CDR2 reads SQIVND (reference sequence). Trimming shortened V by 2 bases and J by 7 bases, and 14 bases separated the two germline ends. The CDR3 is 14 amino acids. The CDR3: CASSINRTVSGYTF. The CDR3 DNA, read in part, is TGTGCCAGTAGTATAAATCGGACAGTCAGTGGC.

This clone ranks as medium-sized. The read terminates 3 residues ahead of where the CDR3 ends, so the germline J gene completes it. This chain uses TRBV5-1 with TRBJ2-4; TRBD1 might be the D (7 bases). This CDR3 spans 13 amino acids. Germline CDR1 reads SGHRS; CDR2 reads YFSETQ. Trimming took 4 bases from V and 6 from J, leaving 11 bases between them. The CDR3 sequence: CASSPGDRNIQYF. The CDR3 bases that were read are TGCGCCAGCAGCCCGGGGGACAGAAACATT.

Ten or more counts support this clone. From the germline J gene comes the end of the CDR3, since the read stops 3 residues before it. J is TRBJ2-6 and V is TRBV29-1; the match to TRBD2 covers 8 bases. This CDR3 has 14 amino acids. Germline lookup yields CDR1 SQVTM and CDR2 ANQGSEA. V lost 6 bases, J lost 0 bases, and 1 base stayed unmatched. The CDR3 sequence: CSVGGGSGANVLTF. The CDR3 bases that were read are TGCAGCGTCGGGGGGGGCTCTGGGGCCAACGTC.

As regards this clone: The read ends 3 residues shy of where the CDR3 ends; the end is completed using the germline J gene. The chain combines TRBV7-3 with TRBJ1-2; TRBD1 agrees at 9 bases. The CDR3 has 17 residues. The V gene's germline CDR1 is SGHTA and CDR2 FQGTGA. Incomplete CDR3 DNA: TGTGCCAGCGCCTCCCAGGGGGGACAGGGTAGATACAATGAC. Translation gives CASASQGGQGRYND. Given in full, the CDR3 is CASASQGGQGRYNDYTF.

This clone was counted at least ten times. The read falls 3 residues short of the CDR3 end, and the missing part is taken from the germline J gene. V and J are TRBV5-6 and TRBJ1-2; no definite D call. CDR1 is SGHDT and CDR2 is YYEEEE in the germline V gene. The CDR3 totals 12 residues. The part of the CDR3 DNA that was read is TGTGCCAGCAGACTTGAGACTTATAGC. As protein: CASRLETYS. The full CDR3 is CASRLETYSYTF.

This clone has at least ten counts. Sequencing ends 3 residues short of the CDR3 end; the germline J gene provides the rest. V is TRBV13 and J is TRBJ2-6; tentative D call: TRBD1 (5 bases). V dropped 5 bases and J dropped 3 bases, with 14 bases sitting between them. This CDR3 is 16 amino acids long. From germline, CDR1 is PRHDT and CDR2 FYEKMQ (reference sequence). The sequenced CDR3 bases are TGTGCCAGCAGCCCAAACTCCAGGGTTGGGGCCAACGTC. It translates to CASSPNSRVGANV. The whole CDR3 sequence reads CASSPNSRVGANVLTF.

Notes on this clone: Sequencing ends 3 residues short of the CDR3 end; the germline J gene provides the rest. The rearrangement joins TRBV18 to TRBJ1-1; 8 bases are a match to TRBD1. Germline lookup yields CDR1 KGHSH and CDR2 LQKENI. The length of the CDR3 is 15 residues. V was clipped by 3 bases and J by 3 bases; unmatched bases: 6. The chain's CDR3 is CASSPRQGLDTEAFF. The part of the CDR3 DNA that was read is TGTGCCAGCTCACCCCGACAGGGGCTGGACACTGAA.

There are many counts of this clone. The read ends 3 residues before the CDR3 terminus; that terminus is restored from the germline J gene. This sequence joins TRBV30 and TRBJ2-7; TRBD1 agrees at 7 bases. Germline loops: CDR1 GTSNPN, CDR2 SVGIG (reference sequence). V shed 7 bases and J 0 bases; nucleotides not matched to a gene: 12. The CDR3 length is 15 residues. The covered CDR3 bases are TGTGCCTCAGCCCGGGACAGCGAGAGCTCCTACGAG. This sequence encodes CASARDSESSYE. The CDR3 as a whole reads CASARDSESSYEQYF.

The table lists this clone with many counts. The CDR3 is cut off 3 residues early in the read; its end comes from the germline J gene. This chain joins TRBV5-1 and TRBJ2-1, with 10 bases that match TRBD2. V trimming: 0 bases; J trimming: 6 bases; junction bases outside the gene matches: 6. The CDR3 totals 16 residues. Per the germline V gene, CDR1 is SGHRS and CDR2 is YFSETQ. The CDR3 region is CASSLGLAGVGNEQFF. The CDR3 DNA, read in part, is TGCGCCAGCAGCTTGGGGCTAGCGGGAGTAGGCAATGAG. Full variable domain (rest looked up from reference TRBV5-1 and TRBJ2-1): KAGVTQTPRYLIKTRGQQVTLSCSPISGHRSVSWYQQTPGQGLQFLFEYFSETQRNKGNFPGRFSGRQFSNSRSEMNVSTLELGDSALYLCASSLGLAGVGNEQFFGPGTRLTVL.

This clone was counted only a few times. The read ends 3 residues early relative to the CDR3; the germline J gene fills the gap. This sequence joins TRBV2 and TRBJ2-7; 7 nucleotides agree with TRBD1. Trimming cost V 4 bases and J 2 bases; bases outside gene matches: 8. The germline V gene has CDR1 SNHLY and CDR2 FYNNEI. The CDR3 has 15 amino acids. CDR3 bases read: TGTGCCAGCAGTGCTGCCGGGACAGTAACCTACGAG. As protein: CASSAAGTVTYE. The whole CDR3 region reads CASSAAGTVTYEQYF.

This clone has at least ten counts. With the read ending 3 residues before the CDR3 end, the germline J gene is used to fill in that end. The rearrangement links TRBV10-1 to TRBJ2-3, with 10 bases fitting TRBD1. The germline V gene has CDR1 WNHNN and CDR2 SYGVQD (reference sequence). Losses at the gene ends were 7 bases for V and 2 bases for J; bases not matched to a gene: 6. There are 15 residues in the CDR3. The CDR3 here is CASTPGTGVTDTQYF. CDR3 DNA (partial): TGCGCCAGCACCCCAGGGACAGGGGTCACAGATACG.